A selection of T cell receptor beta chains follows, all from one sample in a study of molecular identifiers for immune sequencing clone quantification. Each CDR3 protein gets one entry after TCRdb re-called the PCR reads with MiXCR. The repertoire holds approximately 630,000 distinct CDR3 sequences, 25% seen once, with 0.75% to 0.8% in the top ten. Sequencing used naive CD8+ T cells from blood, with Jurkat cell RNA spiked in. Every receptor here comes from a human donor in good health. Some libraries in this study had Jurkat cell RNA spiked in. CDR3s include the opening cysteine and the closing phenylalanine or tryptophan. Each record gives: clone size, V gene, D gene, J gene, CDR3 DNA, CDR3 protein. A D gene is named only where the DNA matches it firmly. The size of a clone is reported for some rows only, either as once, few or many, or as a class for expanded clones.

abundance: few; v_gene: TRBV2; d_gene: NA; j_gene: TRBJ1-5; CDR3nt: TGTGCCAGCATGGAAAGGGGAGGGTCTCAGCCCCAGCATTTT; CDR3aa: CASMERGGSQPQHF
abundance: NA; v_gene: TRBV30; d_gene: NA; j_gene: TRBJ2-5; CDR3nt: TGTGCCTGGACCGTCTCAGGGGAGACCCAGTACTTC; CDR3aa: CAWTVSGETQYF
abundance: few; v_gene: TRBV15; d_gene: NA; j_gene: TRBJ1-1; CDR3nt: TGTGCCACCAGCTTCGATCGGGACCCCACTGAAGCTTTCTTT; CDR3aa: CATSFDRDPTEAFF
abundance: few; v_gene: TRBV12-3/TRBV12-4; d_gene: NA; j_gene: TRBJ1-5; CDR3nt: TGTGCCAGCAGCTCTTTGGCCGGACGGGACGATCAGCCCCAGCATTTT; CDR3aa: CASSSLAGRDDQPQHF
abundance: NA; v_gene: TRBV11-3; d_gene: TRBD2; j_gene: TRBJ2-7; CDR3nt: TGTGCCAGCAGCCCCCAGGCGGGGGGCCGTGACGAGCAGTACTTC; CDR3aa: CASSPQAGGRDEQYF
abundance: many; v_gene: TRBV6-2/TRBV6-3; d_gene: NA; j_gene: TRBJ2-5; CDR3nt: TGTGCCAGCAGTTACTCCAGGGAGGAGACCCAGTACTTC; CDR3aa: CASSYSREETQYF
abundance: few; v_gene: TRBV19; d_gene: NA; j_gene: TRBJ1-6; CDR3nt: TGTGCCAGTAGTATAGTAAGGGGTTCCTATAATTCACCCCTCCACTTT; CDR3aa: CASSIVRGSYNSPLHF
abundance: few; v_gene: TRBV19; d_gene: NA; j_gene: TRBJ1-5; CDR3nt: TGTGCCAGTAGTATGCCCGCATTAGGTAGCAATCAGCCCCAGCATTTT; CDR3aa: CASSMPALGSNQPQHF
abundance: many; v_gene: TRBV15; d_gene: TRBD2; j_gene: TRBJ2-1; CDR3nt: TGTGCCACCAGCACCATACCGACTAGCGGGCGTGGCAATGAGCAGTTCTTC; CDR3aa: CATSTIPTSGRGNEQFF
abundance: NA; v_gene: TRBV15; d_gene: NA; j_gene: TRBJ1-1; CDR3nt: TGTGCCACCAGCAGTACGGGACGGTTGAACACTGAAGCTTTCTTT; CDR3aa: CATSSTGRLNTEAFF
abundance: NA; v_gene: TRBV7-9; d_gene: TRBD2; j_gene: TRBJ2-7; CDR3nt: TGTGCCAGCAGCTGGTGGACTAGCGGGGCCTACGAGCGGTACTTC; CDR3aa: CASSWWTSGAYERYF
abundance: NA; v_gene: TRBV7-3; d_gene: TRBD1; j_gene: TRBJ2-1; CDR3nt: TGTGCCAGCAGCTTAGGGACAGGAATCACCTACAATGAGCAGTTCTTC; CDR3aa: CASSLGTGITYNEQFF
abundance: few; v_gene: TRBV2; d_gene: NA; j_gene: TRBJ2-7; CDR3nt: TGTGCCACATCCGGGGGATACTCCTACGAGCAGTACTTC; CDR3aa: CATSGGYSYEQYF
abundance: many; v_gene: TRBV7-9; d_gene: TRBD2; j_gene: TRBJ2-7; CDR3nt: TGTGCCAGCAGCTTAGAAGCGTGGGCTAGCGGGGCGGCGGAGCAGTACTTC; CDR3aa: CASSLEAWASGAAEQYF
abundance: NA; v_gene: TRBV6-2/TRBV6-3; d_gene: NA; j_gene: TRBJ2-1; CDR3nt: TGTGCCAGCAGTTACTCGTCGGACGGGTTCTCCTGCAATGAGCAGTTCTTC; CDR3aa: CASSYSSDGFSCNEQFF
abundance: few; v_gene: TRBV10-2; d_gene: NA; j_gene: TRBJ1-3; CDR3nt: TGCGCCAGCAGTGAGTCATACTCTGGAAACACCATATATTTT; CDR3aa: CASSESYSGNTIYF
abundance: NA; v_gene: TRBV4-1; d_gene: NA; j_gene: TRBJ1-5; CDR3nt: TGCGCCAGTAGCCAAGAGGGCAGAGGCAATCAGCCCCAGCATTTT; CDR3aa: CASSQEGRGNQPQHF
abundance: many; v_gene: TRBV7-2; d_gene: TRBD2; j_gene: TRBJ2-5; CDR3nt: TGTGCCAGCAGCTGGGGACTAGCGCTAGGAGAGACCCAGTACTTC; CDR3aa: CASSWGLALGETQYF